This TCR beta chain was captured in a study of cytomegalovirus exposure and HLA in healthy donors. CDR3 size: 14 residues. Germline V gives CDR1 LGHNA, CDR2 YSLEER. Trimming left V 1 base short and J 4 bases short, with 8 bases between. Amplification used 60 Vbeta primers and 13 Jbeta primers. Sequenced by immunoSEQ multiplex PCR; TCRdb stores in-frame clones only, minus some. The table lists 130,000 to 150,000 clones, roughly 70% of them singletons, with about 4.3% in the top ten. The sample consisted of PBMCs. The TCR was taken from a man aged 18-30 years in good health and CMV-seropositive. The V call is TRBV4-3, the J call TRBJ2-1; D uncertain. DNA of the CDR3: TGCGCCAGCAGCCAAGGAGGCAATTACAATGAGCAGTTCTTC. Translation gives CASSQGGNYNEQFF.